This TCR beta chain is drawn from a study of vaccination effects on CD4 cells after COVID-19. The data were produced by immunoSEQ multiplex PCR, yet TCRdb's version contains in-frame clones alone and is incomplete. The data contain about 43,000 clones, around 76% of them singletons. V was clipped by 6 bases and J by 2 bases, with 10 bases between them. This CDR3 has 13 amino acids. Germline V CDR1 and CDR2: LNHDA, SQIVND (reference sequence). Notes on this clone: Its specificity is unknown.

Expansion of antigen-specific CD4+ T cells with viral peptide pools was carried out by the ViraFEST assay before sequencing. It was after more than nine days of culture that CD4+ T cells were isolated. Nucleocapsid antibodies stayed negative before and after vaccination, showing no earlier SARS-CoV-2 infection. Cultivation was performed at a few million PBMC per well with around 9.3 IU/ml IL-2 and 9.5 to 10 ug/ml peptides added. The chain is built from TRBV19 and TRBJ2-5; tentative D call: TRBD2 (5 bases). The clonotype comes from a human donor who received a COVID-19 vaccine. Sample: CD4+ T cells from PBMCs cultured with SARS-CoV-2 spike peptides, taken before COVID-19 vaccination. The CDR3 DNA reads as TGTGCCAGTAGGGGAGAGCTACAAGAGACCCAGTACTTC. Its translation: CASRGELQETQYF.